The 18 T cell receptor beta chains reported below all come from one sample, sequenced in a study of T cell responses to AZD1222 COVID-19 vaccine. TCRdb's table, derived via immunoSEQ multiplex PCR, lists solely in-frame clones and lacks some. Of around 78,000 clones in the sample, about 92% were seen once. The source was peripheral blood, collected on day 0 of AZD1222 vaccination. These receptors all come from an adult in good health.

This chain connects TRBV1 to TRBJ2-1; the table assigns TRBD1, which was not confirmed against the DNA. TRBV1 is a recognized pseudogene. The CDR3 is made up of 18 amino acids. Written as DNA, the CDR3 is TGCACCAGCAGCCATATCGGTCCAGGGACAAGCTCCTACAATGAGCAGTTCTTC. This gives the protein CTSSHIGPGTSSYNEQFF.

J is TRBJ2-1 and V is TRBV4-2, with D tentatively TRBD2 (6 bases). CDR1 is LGHNA, CDR2 YNFKEQ, per germline. This CDR3 comprises 14 residues. V was shortened by 1 base and J by 6 bases, with 10 bases between the two germline ends. CDR3 protein: CASSQGGSGNEQFF. The CDR3 coding sequence is TGTGCCAGCAGCCAAGGTGGTAGCGGCAATGAGCAGTTCTTC.

Remarks on this clone: Additional DNA sequences in this sample encode the identical CDR3. The chain recombines TRBV6-1 with TRBJ1-1; D is uncertain. V was trimmed by 2 bases and J by 3 bases, leaving 4 bases between them. From germline, CDR1 is MNHNS and CDR2 SASEGT. The CDR3 runs to 12 residues. The CDR3 reads CASSELDTEAFF. For the CDR3, the DNA is TGTGCCAGCAGTGAACTCGACACTGAAGCTTTCTTT.

This clone has just one count. This chain joins TRBV30 and TRBJ2-1; D possibly corresponds to TRBD1 (5 bases). This CDR3 spans 14 amino acids. V gave up 5 bases and J gave up 0 bases, with 11 bases separating them. The germline V gene has CDR1 GTSNPN and CDR2 SVGIG (reference sequence). The CDR3, as DNA: TGTGCCTGGTTATGGGGCAGCTCCTACAATGAGCAGTTCTTC. Translated: CAWLWGSSYNEQFF.

The CDR3 DNA follows: TGTGCCAGCACCACACAGGGTATGGTCACTGAAGCTTTCTTT. This encodes CASTTQGMVTEAFF. V usage is TRBV7-9 and J usage is TRBJ1-1; D is perhaps TRBD1 (6 bases). The CDR3 is 14 amino acids. The germline gives CDR1 SEHNR, CDR2 FQNEAQ (reference sequence). The V and J ends lost 7 bases and 4 bases respectively, with 16 bases between them.

V usage is TRBV11-2 and J usage is TRBJ1-1; D remains ambiguous. CDR3 length: 13 residues. Germline CDR1 reads SGHAT; CDR2 reads FQNNGV. Deletions cut 0 bases from V and 3 bases from J, with 5 bases between. CDR3 DNA sequence: TGTGCCAGCAGCTTAGAGAGATACACTGAAGCTTTCTTT. Amino acids: CASSLERYTEAFF.

The rearrangement uses TRBV4-1 and TRBJ2-7, with 7 bases that match TRBD1. This CDR3 is built from 14 residues. The ends lost 5 bases at V and 2 bases at J; junction bases unmatched: 6. Germline CDR1 is MGHRA and CDR2 is YSYEKL. Here the CDR3 reads CASSMSDRAYEQYF. CDR3 nucleotides: TGCGCCAGCAGCATGAGTGACAGGGCCTACGAGCAGTACTTC.

The V gene is TRBV5-4, the J gene TRBJ1-1; 8 nucleotides match TRBD1. This CDR3 spans 14 amino acids. The V gene end was trimmed by 0 bases and the J gene end by 11 bases; junction bases not matched to a gene: 9. Germline V lookup: CDR1 SGHNT, CDR2 YYREEE (reference sequence). The CDR3 is CASSLDQGARWAFF. The CDR3 region has the DNA TGTGCCAGCAGCTTGGATCAGGGGGCGCGATGGGCTTTCTTT.

This chain joins TRBV7-3 and TRBJ2-4; 7 nucleotides align to TRBD1. Trimming removed 2 bases from V and 3 bases from J; junction bases left unmatched: 7. This CDR3 is built from 16 residues. Germline V lookup: CDR1 SGHTA, CDR2 FQGTGA. The CDR3 here is CASSLAGGFGKNIQYF. DNA for the CDR3: TGTGCCAGCAGCTTAGCAGGGGGTTTCGGCAAAAACATTCAGTACTTC.

This clone is categorized as medium-sized. V is TRBV6-5 and J is TRBJ2-1; 7 bases match TRBD1. This CDR3 comprises 15 residues. Germline assignment: CDR1 MNHEY and CDR2 SVGAGI. Unmatched junction bases numbered 13, after V lost 10 bases and J lost 4 bases. The CDR3: CATSFAAGGYNEQFF. CDR3 nucleotide sequence: TGTGCCACTTCATTCGCGGCAGGGGGATACAATGAGCAGTTCTTC.

The chain is built from TRBV4-1 and TRBJ1-2; tentatively, D is TRBD1 (5 bases). V lost 0 bases, J lost 7 bases, and 15 bases lay in between. Germline CDR1 and CDR2: MGHRA and YSYEKL. This CDR3 region has 15 residues. The CDR3 DNA follows: TGCGCCAGCAGCCAAGATTTCGAGGGGCTAAGTGGCTACACCTTC. It yields the protein CASSQDFEGLSGYTF.

The chain carries TRBV29-1 and TRBJ2-5; D is unresolved. CDR1 and CDR2 (germline): SQVTM, ANQGSEA. V was shortened by 4 bases and J by 5 bases, with 11 bases between the two germline ends. The CDR3 has 12 residues. This CDR3 reads CSVVVLTETQYF. The CDR3 nucleotides read TGCAGCGTTGTTGTACTAACGGAGACCCAGTACTTC.

J is TRBJ1-4 and V is TRBV30, with unresolved D. V lost 5 bases and J lost 2, with 3 bases in between. This CDR3 spans 11 amino acids. Germline V gene data show CDR1 as GTSNPN and CDR2 as SVGIG (reference sequence). The CDR3 loop reads CAWRTNEKLFF. The CDR3 DNA reads TGTGCCTGGCGGACTAATGAAAAACTGTTTTTT. Variable domain in full (rest from reference TRBV30 and TRBJ1-4): SQTIHQWPATLVQPVGSPLSLECTVEGTSNPNLYWYRQAAGRGLQLLFYSVGIGQISSEVPQNLSASRPQDRQFILSSKKLLLSDSGFYLCAWRTNEKLFFGSGTQLSVL.

The chain employs TRBV30 and TRBJ2-2; 11 bases match TRBD2. Germline V gene lookup returns CDR1 GTSNPN and CDR2 SVGIG (reference sequence). The CDR3 has 15 residues. J lost 2 bases, V lost 3 bases, and 2 bases had no gene match. The CDR3 bases are TGTGCCTGGAGGGGGACTAGCGGTAACACCGGGGAGCTGTTTTTT. It codes for CAWRGTSGNTGELFF.

This clone was seen only once. CDR3 DNA sequence: TGTGCCAGCAGCTTAAGTTCGGGGCGGAGGGACTACGAGCAGTACTTC. Protein sequence: CASSLSSGRRDYEQYF. The chain couples TRBV5-4 to TRBJ2-7, with D perhaps matching TRBD2 (6 bases). Germline V gene sequence: CDR1 SGHNT, CDR2 YYREEE (reference sequence). V was trimmed by 2 bases and J by 3 bases, leaving 18 bases between them. The CDR3 loop spans 16 amino acids.

CDR3 sequence: CASSPGTSSTEAFF. The CDR3, as DNA: TGTGCCAGCTCACCTGGGACATCCTCCACTGAAGCTTTCTTT. The chain combines TRBV18 with TRBJ1-1, with D perhaps matching TRBD1 (6 bases). CDR1 and CDR2 (germline): KGHSH, LQKENI. V was cut by 3 bases and J by 4 bases, with 12 bases left in between. The CDR3 sequence is 14 residues long.

This chain connects TRBV7-8 to TRBJ2-5; TRBD1 aligns across 10 bases. The CDR3 runs 16 residues. V trimming: 5 bases; J trimming: 1 base; junction bases outside the gene matches: 7. In germline, CDR1 is SGHVS, CDR2 FQNEAQ. CDR3 protein: CASSPRTGGGQETQYF. CDR3 coding DNA: TGTGCCAGCAGCCCCAGGACAGGGGGAGGCCAAGAGACCCAGTACTTC.

CDR3 DNA: TGTGCCAGCAGTGAGGAGAGAGTTTATAATTCACCCCTCCACTTT. It encodes CASSEERVYNSPLHF. This sequence joins TRBV6-6 and TRBJ1-6; no reliable D call. Germline V lookup: CDR1 MNHNY, CDR2 SVGAGI (reference sequence). Deletions cut 5 bases from V and 4 bases from J, with 12 bases between. The CDR3 is 15 residues long.